These 31 T cell receptor beta chains came from one sample sequenced in a study of regulatory T cells in long-lasting Graves disease. Time point given: newly diagnosed GD, antithyroid drugs for less than 3 months. PBMCs provided the RNA from which the TCR library was made. Library construction for TCR beta used iRepertoire HTBI primers and Arm-PCR of CDR3 regions. TCRdb called the multiplex PCR reads again in MiXCR, with one record for every CDR3 protein. The table lists 530,000 or so distinct CDR3 sequences, roughly 14% of them singletons. The sample was also linked to a second study, of T cells in Graves' hyperthyroidism and ophthalmopathy.

The starting material was peripheral blood mononuclear cells (PBMCs), obtained at new diagnosis, from a patient treated with antithyroid drugs. The receptors come from a man aged 30-40 years with Graves disease.

This clonotype was recorded at least ten times. V is TRBV30 and J is TRBJ1-2; no reliable D call. Germline assignment: CDR1 GTSNPN and CDR2 SVGIG (reference sequence). CDR3 length: 14 residues. V shed 0 bases and J shed 5 bases, with 13 bases lying between them. The CDR3 DNA sequence: TGTGCCTGGAGTGTCTCCGCCCGAGGGTATGGCTACACCTTC. The encoded protein is CAWSVSARGYGYTF.

This clonotype appeared many times. The V gene is TRBV27, the J gene TRBJ1-2; D unclear. Looked up from germline, CDR1 is MNHEY and CDR2 is SMNVEV (reference sequence). Trimming shortened V by 0 bases and J by 4 bases, and 6 bases separated the two germline ends. The CDR3 covers 13 residues. CDR3 in DNA: TGTGCCAGCAGTTTATCGAATGCCTATGGCTACACCTTC. Protein sequence: CASSLSNAYGYTF.

This clonotype has ten or more counts. The J gene is TRBJ1-1, the V gene TRBV11-2, with a tentative D call TRBD1 (6 bases). V lost 1 base, J lost 11 bases, and 11 bases lay in between. The CDR3 is 12 amino acids. Looked up from germline, CDR1 is SGHAT and CDR2 is FQNNGV. The CDR3 DNA reads TGTGCCAGCAGCTTAGCTGGGGGCATGGCTTTCTTT. Its translation: CASSLAGGMAFF.

This clonotype was picked up a small number of times. The chain joins TRBV4-2 to TRBJ2-7; TRBD1 matches 8 bases. The CDR3 runs 14 residues. Trimming cost V 0 bases and J 4 bases; bases outside gene matches: 2. Germline V gene lookup returns CDR1 LGHNA and CDR2 YNFKEQ. The CDR3 loop is CASSQDHRGYEQYF. DNA for the CDR3: TGTGCCAGCAGCCAAGATCACAGGGGGTACGAGCAGTACTTC.

Only one count was recorded for this clonotype. The V call is TRBV3-1, the J call TRBJ1-5, with 9 nucleotides matching TRBD1. The CDR3 spans 17 residues. V was pared by 1 base and J by 1 base, with 5 bases of the junction left unmatched. The germline CDR1 and CDR2 sequences are LGHDT and YNNKEL (reference sequence). DNA for the CDR3: TGTGCCAGCAGCCAAGCCCCGGGACAGGGAAGCAATCAGCCCCAGCATTTT. This gives the protein CASSQAPGQGSNQPQHF.

This clonotype was recorded at least ten times. This rearrangement joins TRBV5-1 to TRBJ2-3; possibly TRBD1 for D (6 bases). This CDR3 has 13 residues. The germline gives CDR1 SGHRS, CDR2 YFSETQ. Trimming took 4 bases from V and 11 from J, leaving 17 bases between them. CDR3 nucleotide sequence: TGCGCCAGCAGCGAGACGGGACATCCTGGGCAGTATTTT. This gives the protein CASSETGHPGQYF.

This clonotype was detected only a few times. V usage is TRBV29-1 and J usage is TRBJ1-5; D is perhaps TRBD1 (5 bases). The CDR3 loop spans 12 amino acids. CDR1 is SQVTM, CDR2 ANQGSEA, per germline. V lost 4 bases to trimming and J lost 7 bases, with 11 bases between them. The CDR3 sequence is CSVGRDGQPQHF. The CDR3 coding sequence is TGCAGCGTTGGAAGGGACGGGCAGCCCCAGCATTTT.

This clonotype was seen ten or more times. The chain uses TRBV18 and TRBJ2-7; 7 positions agree with TRBD1. V gave up 3 bases and J gave up 0 bases; unmatched junction bases: 5. Germline CDR1 reads KGHSH; CDR2 reads LQKENI. This CDR3 is 15 amino acids long. For the CDR3, the DNA is TGTGCCAGCTCACCCATGACAGGGAGCTCCTACGAGCAGTACTTC. Encoded protein: CASSPMTGSSYEQYF.

This clonotype was detected a few times. Possible read error: a much larger clone is one base away. This chain uses TRBV10-3 with TRBJ2-7; either TRBD1 or TRBD2 may fit D (5 bases each). The CDR3 length is 15 residues. Germline values: CDR1 ENHRY, CDR2 SYGVKD. Trimming pared 4 bases from V and 7 bases from J, leaving 20 bases between. The CDR3 sequence: CAISGPGAGFGEQYF. As DNA, the CDR3 is TGTGCCATCAGTGGGCCCGGGGCAGGGTTTGGGGAGCAGTACTTC.

This clonotype showed up just a few times. The chain recombines TRBV12-3 or TRBV12-4 with TRBJ1-6; D is unclear. V lost 5 bases and J lost 7, with 15 bases in between. This CDR3 has 15 residues. CDR3 amino acids: CASSTQVLGNSPLHF. CDR3 bases: TGTGCCAGCAGTACCCAGGTTCTGGGGAATTCACCCCTCCACTTT.

Regarding this clonotype: A far larger clone is one base from this, pointing to a likely read error. This rearrangement joins TRBV9 to TRBJ2-1, with D unclear. Germline lookup yields CDR1 SGDLS and CDR2 YYNGEE. The CDR3 spans 14 residues. Trimming shortened V by 0 bases and J by 10 bases, and 14 bases separated the two germline ends. For the CDR3, the DNA is TGTGCCAGCAGCGTAGATAGTGCCTCCTACGAGCAGTTCTTC. Encoded protein: CASSVDSASYEQFF. The complete variable domain, with remaining parts taken from reference TRBV9 and TRBJ2-1, reads DSGVTQTPKHLITATGQRVTLRCSPRSGDLSVYWYQQSLDQGLQFLIQYYNGEERAKGNILERFSAQQFPDLHSELNLSSLELGDSALYFCASSVDSASYEQFFGPGTRLTVL.

This clonotype was counted at least ten times. J is TRBJ2-1 and V is TRBV7-3, with D perhaps TRBD1 or TRBD2 (5 bases each). CDR1 is SGHTA, CDR2 FQGTGA, per germline. The CDR3 is 15 amino acids. The V and J ends lost 0 bases and 9 bases respectively, with 15 bases between them. CDR3 sequence: CASSLTGTLPGEQFF. The DNA for the CDR3 is TGTGCCAGCAGCTTAACGGGGACCCTTCCCGGTGAGCAGTTCTTC.

This clonotype was observed a handful of times. As DNA, the CDR3 is TGCAGTGCTAGAAGGAGGGGGGGTGACTCACCCTATGGCTACACCTTC. Protein sequence: CSARRRGGDSPYGYTF. This sequence joins TRBV20-1 and TRBJ1-2; a weak D match, TRBD1 (6 bases). The CDR3 length is 16 residues. Germline CDR1 reads DFQATT; CDR2 reads SNEGSKA (reference sequence). V gave up 2 bases and J gave up 4 bases, with 20 bases separating them.

This chain links TRBV7-2 with TRBJ2-3, with 9 bases fitting TRBD2. The V and J ends lost 5 bases and 1 base, in that order; junction bases with no gene match: 10. The germline gives CDR1 SGHTA, CDR2 FQGNSA. The CDR3 has 17 amino acids. CDR3 sequence reads: CASSGGLASRGTDTQYF. The CDR3 DNA reads as TGTGCCAGCAGCGGCGGACTAGCGTCTCGAGGCACAGATACGCAGTATTTT.

At least ten counts were recorded for this clonotype. The genes are TRBV5-1 and TRBJ2-5, with TRBD2 identical over 11 bases. V dropped 4 bases and J dropped 2; count of bases not matched to a gene: 10. CDR3 length: 17 residues. Germline V gene sequence: CDR1 SGHRS, CDR2 YFSETQ. The CDR3 sequence is CASSPGLAGGPQETQYF. CDR3 in DNA: TGCGCCAGCAGCCCCGGCCTAGCGGGAGGCCCACAAGAGACCCAGTACTTC.

As concerns this clonotype: Since a much larger clone is just one base distant, this may be a read error. In this CDR3 the conserved last residue, phenylalanine or tryptophan, is missing, so a read error is likely. The chain links TRBV2 to TRBJ1-1, with D possibly being TRBD1 (5 bases). The germline V gene has CDR1 SNHLY and CDR2 FYNNEI. This CDR3 spans 13 amino acids. V lost 10 bases, J lost 0 bases, and 12 bases lay in between. CDR3 amino acids: CATLQEMNTEAFL. CDR3 nucleotides: TGTGCCACCCTACAGGAGATGAACACTGAAGCTTTCCTT.

The chain has TRBV7-9 and TRBJ2-1; 8 bases match TRBD1. The CDR3 runs 16 residues. CDR1 is SEHNR and CDR2 is FQNEAQ in the germline V gene (reference sequence). V dropped 4 bases and J dropped 3; count of bases not matched to a gene: 8. DNA for the CDR3: TGTGCCAGCAGCTACGCTTGGGACAGGTTCTACAATGAGCAGTTCTTC. Protein: CASSYAWDRFYNEQFF.

This clonotype was detected many times. The chain uses TRBV9 and TRBJ2-7; 9 bases match TRBD1. This CDR3 region has 13 residues. Germline values: CDR1 SGDLS, CDR2 YYNGEE. V lost 4 bases to trimming and J lost 6 bases; unmatched junction nucleotides: 5. In DNA, the CDR3 is TGTGCCAGCAGCCGACAGGGGGATGGCGAGCAGTACTTC. It encodes CASSRQGDGEQYF.

There are a few counts of this clonotype. A much larger clone differs by one base, so this may be a read error. The V and J genes are TRBV7-9 and TRBJ2-1, with 7 nucleotides matching TRBD2. The germline gives CDR1 SEHNR, CDR2 FQNEAQ (reference sequence). Losses at the gene ends were 1 base for V and 6 bases for J; bases not matched to a gene: 3. The CDR3 loop spans 14 amino acids. The CDR3 here is CASSLEASGNEQFF. For the CDR3, the DNA is TGTGCCAGCAGCTTAGAGGCTAGCGGCAATGAGCAGTTCTTC. The complete variable domain, with remaining parts taken from reference TRBV7-9 and TRBJ2-1, reads DTGVSQNPRHKITKRGQNVTFRCDPISEHNRLYWYRQTLGQGPEFLTYFQNEAQLEKSRLLSDRFSAERPKGSFSTLEIQRTEQGDSAMYLCASSLEASGNEQFFGPGTRLTVL.

This clonotype was observed at least ten times. As DNA, the CDR3 is TGTGCCAGCAGCTTAGGGGCAGGGATCGGTGAAGCTTTCTTT. Protein product: CASSLGAGIGEAFF. The V gene is TRBV7-9, the J gene TRBJ1-1; TRBD1 might be the D (5 bases). Germline loops: CDR1 SEHNR, CDR2 FQNEAQ (reference sequence). V was shortened by 1 base and J by 7 bases, with 13 bases between the two germline ends. The CDR3 extends over 14 amino acids.

J is TRBJ2-4 and V is TRBV7-6; D not resolved. The V end lost 6 bases, the J end lost 10 bases, and 16 bases lay between the germline ends. Germline CDR1 SGHVS, CDR2 FNYEAQ. The CDR3 loop spans 13 amino acids. This chain's CDR3 is CASSPIGERIQYF. The DNA for the CDR3 is TGTGCCAGCAGTCCCATCGGAGAGAGAATTCAGTACTTC. Using reference TRBV7-6 and TRBJ2-4 for the parts outside the CDR3, the full variable domain is GAGVSQSPRYKVTKRGQDVALRCDPISGHVSLYWYRQALGQGPEFLTYFNYEAQQDKSGLPNDRFSAERPEGSISTLTIQRTEQRDSAMYRCASSPIGERIQYFGAGTRLSVL.

This sequence joins TRBV20-1 and TRBJ1-5; D uncertain. The CDR3 length is 13 residues. Germline V gene sequence: CDR1 DFQATT, CDR2 SNEGSKA (reference sequence). V was shortened by 7 bases and J by 3 bases, with 13 bases between the two germline ends. The CDR3 is CSGNSGINQPQHF. The CDR3 DNA reads as TGCAGTGGTAACTCCGGGATCAATCAGCCCCAGCATTTT.

This clonotype was picked up a small number of times. The genes are TRBV16 and TRBJ1-2; tentatively, D is TRBD1 (5 bases). Trimming removed 6 bases from V and 8 bases from J, with 22 bases in between. This CDR3 is built from 15 residues. Germline V gene sequence: CDR1 KGHSY, CDR2 FQNENV. The CDR3 spells CASSLTGADRWGYTF. The CDR3 region has the DNA TGTGCCAGCAGTCTTACCGGGGCAGACCGGTGGGGCTACACCTTC.

The chain links TRBV20-1 to TRBJ1-3; TRBD1 matches at 9 bases. The length of the CDR3 is 13 residues. J was trimmed by 7 bases and V by 6 bases; bases with no gene match: 7. The germline V gene has CDR1 DFQATT and CDR2 SNEGSKA (reference sequence). The CDR3 DNA is TGCAGTGCCGGGACAGGGCTGGAGAACACCATATATTTT. It encodes CSAGTGLENTIYF.

This clonotype has at least ten counts. V and J are TRBV15 and TRBJ2-3; 11 nucleotides align to TRBD2. The CDR3 extends over 15 amino acids. V was clipped by 3 bases and J by 6 bases; unmatched bases: 5. In germline, CDR1 is LNHNV, CDR2 YYDKDF (reference sequence). The CDR3 DNA reads TGTGCCACCAGCAGCGGGACTAGCGGATCTGATACGCAGTATTTT. Its translation is CATSSGTSGSDTQYF.

This clonotype was detected ten times or more. The chain carries TRBV27 and TRBJ2-5, with D hard to call. The CDR3 runs to 13 residues. Deletions cut 7 bases from V and 5 bases from J, with 14 bases between. Germline CDR1 and CDR2: MNHEY and SMNVEV (reference sequence). CDR3 loop: CASTRKGWETQYF. CDR3 DNA sequence: TGTGCCAGCACCCGGAAGGGTTGGGAGACCCAGTACTTC.

The chain couples TRBV18 to TRBJ1-1; D not certain. Between the trimmed V and J ends, which lost 2 bases and 2 bases, there was a span of 9 bases. CDR3 length: 14 residues. Per the germline V gene, CDR1 is KGHSH and CDR2 is LQKENI. CDR3 residues: CASSPGSTNTEAFF. CDR3 bases: TGTGCCAGCTCACCAGGCTCTACTAACACTGAAGCTTTCTTT.

In this sample, this clonotype turned up many times. This sequence joins TRBV28 and TRBJ2-7, with 10 bases fitting TRBD1. From germline, CDR1 is MDHEN and CDR2 SYDVKM. The CDR3 is 15 residues long. V lost 5 bases to trimming and J lost 2 bases; unmatched junction nucleotides: 6. The CDR3 DNA sequence: TGTGCCAGCAGTCGGACAGGGGGAAACCCCTACGAGCAGTACTTC. Protein product: CASSRTGGNPYEQYF.

This clonotype has a count of ten or more. This chain connects TRBV13 to TRBJ2-3; 9 nucleotides agree with TRBD2. The CDR3 has 14 amino acids. Per the germline V gene, CDR1 is PRHDT and CDR2 is FYEKMQ (reference sequence). Losses at the gene ends were 10 bases for V and 6 bases for J; bases not matched to a gene: 11. The CDR3 nucleotides read TGTGCCACCGCCCTGGCGGGAGGGCCTGATACGCAGTATTTT. Residues: CATALAGGPDTQYF.

This clonotype was seen ten or more times. This chain connects TRBV27 to TRBJ2-1; 9 bases agree with TRBD2. The germline V gene encodes CDR1 MNHEY and CDR2 SMNVEV (reference sequence). The CDR3 has 14 amino acids. J was trimmed by 15 bases and V by 5 bases; bases with no gene match: 14. Here the CDR3 DNA reads TGTGCCAGCAGTGAAACTAGCGGGTCCCGGGTTTGGTTCTTC. Amino acid sequence: CASSETSGSRVWFF.

This clonotype was detected only a few times. Its ends do not fully match the called genes, so a read error is possible. CDR3 coding DNA: TGTGCCGGCAGTGAATTCACTTCGACTAGCGGGACCCAGTACTTC. It is translated as CAGSEFTSTSGTQYF. The chain links TRBV6-1 to TRBJ2-5; 9 bases are a match to TRBD2. Germline-derived CDR1 and CDR2 are MNHNS and SASEGT. The CDR3 consists of 15 residues.